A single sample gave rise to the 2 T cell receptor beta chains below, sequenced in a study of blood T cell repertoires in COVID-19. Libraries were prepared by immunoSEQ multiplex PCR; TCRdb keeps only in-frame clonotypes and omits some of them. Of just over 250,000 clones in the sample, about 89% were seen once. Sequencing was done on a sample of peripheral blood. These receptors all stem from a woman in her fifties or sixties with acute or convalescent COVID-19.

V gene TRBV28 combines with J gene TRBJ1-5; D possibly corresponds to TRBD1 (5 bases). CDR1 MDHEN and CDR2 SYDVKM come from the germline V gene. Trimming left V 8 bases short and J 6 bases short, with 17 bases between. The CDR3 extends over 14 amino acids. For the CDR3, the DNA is TGTGCCAGCCGGATGGGGGGGTTTATTCAGCCCCAGCATTTT. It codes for CASRMGGFIQPQHF. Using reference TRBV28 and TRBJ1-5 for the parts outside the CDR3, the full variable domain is DVKVTQSSRYLVKRTGEKVFLECVQDMDHENMFWYRQDPGLGLRLIYFSYDVKMKEKGDIPEGYSVSREKKERFSLILESASTNQTSMYLCASRMGGFIQPQHFGDGTRLSIL.

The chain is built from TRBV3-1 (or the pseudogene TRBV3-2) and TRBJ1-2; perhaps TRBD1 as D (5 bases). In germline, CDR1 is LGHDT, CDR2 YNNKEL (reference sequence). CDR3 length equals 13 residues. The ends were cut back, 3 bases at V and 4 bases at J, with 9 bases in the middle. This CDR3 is CASSQDILYGYTF. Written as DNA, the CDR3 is TGTGCCAGCAGCCAGGACATCCTCTATGGCTACACCTTC.